The present T cell receptor beta chain was sequenced within a study of T cells in tumors after PD-1 blockade. Whole-study context: No patient had prior checkpoint blockade, systemic immunosuppression, or radiotherapy within 4 weeks.

Points on this clone: The target antigen is unknown.

TCRdb's copy holds only in-frame clones and misses some; the assay was immunoSEQ multiplex PCR. The repertoire holds roughly 8,000 clones, with 60% to 70% as singletons. Germline V gene data show CDR1 as MGHRA and CDR2 as YSYEKL. The length of the CDR3 is 14 residues. V lost 1 base to trimming and J lost 4 bases, with 10 bases between them. Study results and caveats: Most post-therapy expanded exhausted CD8+ clones were new, undetected before treatment. Peripheral recruitment is suggested, as some novel exhausted tumor clones were in pre-treatment blood.

The sequencing here drew on tumor tissue, taken after anti-PD-1 treatment. The chain combines TRBV4-1 with TRBJ1-2, with a tentative D call TRBD1 (5 bases). The TCR originated in a human donor with basal cell carcinoma. The CDR3 region has the DNA TGCGCCAGCAGCCAAGGGGGGGGGTCCTATGGCTACACCTTC. Its translation is CASSQGGGSYGYTF.